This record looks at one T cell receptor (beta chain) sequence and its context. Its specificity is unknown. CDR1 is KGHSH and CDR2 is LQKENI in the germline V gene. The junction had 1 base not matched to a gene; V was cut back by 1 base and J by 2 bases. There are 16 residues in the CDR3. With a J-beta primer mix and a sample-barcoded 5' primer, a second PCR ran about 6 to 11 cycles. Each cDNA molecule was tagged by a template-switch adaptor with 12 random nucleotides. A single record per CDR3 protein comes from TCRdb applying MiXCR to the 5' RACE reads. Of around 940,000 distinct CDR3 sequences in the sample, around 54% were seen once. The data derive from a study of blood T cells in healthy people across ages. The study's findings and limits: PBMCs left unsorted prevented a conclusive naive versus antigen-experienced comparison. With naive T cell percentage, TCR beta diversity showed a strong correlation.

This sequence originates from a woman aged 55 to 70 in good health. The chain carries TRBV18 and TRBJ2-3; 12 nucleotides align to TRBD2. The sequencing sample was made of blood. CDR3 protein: CASSPRTSGNTDTQYF. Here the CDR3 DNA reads TGTGCCAGCTCACCACGGACTAGCGGGAACACAGATACGCAGTATTTT.